What follows is one T cell receptor (beta chain) and its context. Its specificity is unknown. Primers: 60 Vbeta forward and 13 Jbeta reverse. Only in-frame clones appear in the TCRdb table, and some are missing; sequencing was by immunoSEQ multiplex PCR. The table records some 160,000 clones, about 79% of them present only once. The sample is drawn from a study of cytomegalovirus exposure and HLA in healthy donors. Overall study context: Prior work identified 120 million or so unique TCR beta sequences in about 179 million T cells.

The CDR3 runs 16 residues. Germline V lookup: CDR1 GTSNPN, CDR2 SVGIG (reference sequence). V was pared by 4 bases and J by 4 bases, with 19 bases between. Study conclusions and caveats: Most observed TCR sequences were rare, whereas some public TCRs were detected in many donors. As a later analysis revealed, the rate of TCR association differed by HLA locus, with DRB1 most and HLA-C fewest. Certain sequence variants were highly shared and formed a cluster, and this cluster was likely a sequencing artifact.

This receptor was identified in a woman aged 25 to 39 in good health and CMV-seronegative. The chain combines TRBV30 with TRBJ1-4, with D possibly TRBD1 on 6 matching bases. Sequenced input: PBMCs. CDR3 DNA: TGTGCCTGGACTCCACTAGGGGGAGTTGGTAATGAAAAACTGTTTTTT. It yields the protein CAWTPLGGVGNEKLFF.